This T cell receptor beta chain was recovered during a study of identical twins. Points from the study as a whole: With beta out-of-frame sequences, excess sharing by twins was weaker.

MiXCR, run by TCRdb on the 5' RACE reads, gives a single entry per CDR3 protein. The sample comprises about 500,000 distinct CDR3 sequences, around an eighth of which are singletons, and approximately 1% rests with the top ten. The CDR3 has 13 amino acids. The germline gives CDR1 MGHDK, CDR2 SYGVNS. Deletions cut 2 bases from V and 6 bases from J, with 7 bases between. Notes on this clonotype: Its specificity is unknown.

The same sample was also used in a study of yellow fever vaccine responses in identical twins.

What was sequenced was CD4+ T cells sorted from blood. The chain uses TRBV25-1 and TRBJ2-2; no definite D call. The clonotype comes from a woman aged 18 to 35 in good health. CDR3 region: CASSERYPGELFF. DNA of the CDR3: TGTGCCAGCAGTGAAAGGTATCCCGGGGAGCTGTTTTTT.